A selection of T cell receptor beta chains follows, all from one sample in a study of response to subunit inactivated influenza vaccine. MiXCR, run by TCRdb on the RT-PCR reads, gives a single entry per CDR3 protein. The table includes about 540,000 distinct CDR3 sequences, 20% to 25% detected once. These same data were also listed under a study on T cells expressing NK-cell markers.

Sequencing was performed on CD4+ T cells sorted from PBMCs, taken 11 to 12 days after vaccination. The receptors were sampled from a man aged 50 to 60 who received an inactivated influenza vaccine. Both conserved end residues are part of each CDR3. Fields, in order: J gene, V gene, clone size, D gene, CDR3 DNA, CDR3 protein. The D gene is left open where the match is weak. Clone size, where shown, is once, few, many, or a class for clones that have expanded.

j_gene: TRBJ2-1; v_gene: TRBV7-9; abundance: few; d_gene: -; CDR3nt: TGTGCCAGCAGCCCTAACAGGGGCCGGGGGCCCAATGAGCAGTTCTTC; CDR3aa: CASSPNRGRGPNEQFF
j_gene: TRBJ2-1; v_gene: TRBV7-2; abundance: -; d_gene: TRBD1; CDR3nt: TGTGCCAGCAGCTGGACAGGGAGCTCCTACAATGAGCAGTTCTTC; CDR3aa: CASSWTGSSYNEQFF
j_gene: TRBJ2-7; v_gene: TRBV7-2; abundance: -; d_gene: -; CDR3nt: TGTGCCAGCAGCTTAGGGCCCAGAGACTACGAGCAGTACTTC; CDR3aa: CASSLGPRDYEQYF
j_gene: TRBJ1-5; v_gene: TRBV12-3/TRBV12-4; abundance: -; d_gene: -; CDR3nt: TGTGCCAGCAGTTTGATGGACAATCAGCCCCAGCATTTT; CDR3aa: CASSLMDNQPQHF
j_gene: TRBJ1-3; v_gene: TRBV12-3/TRBV12-4; abundance: -; d_gene: TRBD1; CDR3nt: TGTGCCAGCACCAGGGGGGATTACGGAAACACCATATATTTT; CDR3aa: CASTRGDYGNTIYF
j_gene: TRBJ1-6; v_gene: TRBV6-2/TRBV6-3; abundance: few; d_gene: -; CDR3nt: TGTGCCAGCAGCTCCCCCAGGGAAGGAGGATCACCCCTCCACTTT; CDR3aa: CASSSPREGGSPLHF
j_gene: TRBJ2-7; v_gene: TRBV27; abundance: -; d_gene: TRBD1; CDR3nt: TGTGCCAGCAGTCTGGACAGGGGGCATTCGTACGAGCAGTACTTC; CDR3aa: CASSLDRGHSYEQYF
j_gene: TRBJ2-1; v_gene: TRBV28; abundance: -; d_gene: -; CDR3nt: TGTGCCAGCACGTCCCTCACGGATGAGCAGTTCTTC; CDR3aa: CASTSLTDEQFF
j_gene: TRBJ2-5; v_gene: TRBV7-2; abundance: -; d_gene: TRBD2; CDR3nt: TGTGCCAGCAGCTCAGGGACTAGCGGCCAGACCCAGTACTTC; CDR3aa: CASSSGTSGQTQYF
j_gene: TRBJ2-7; v_gene: TRBV6-5; abundance: -; d_gene: -; CDR3nt: TGTGCCAGCAGTTCACCGGGGCCCCCCTACGAGCAGTACTTC; CDR3aa: CASSSPGPPYEQYF
j_gene: TRBJ2-3; v_gene: TRBV4-3; abundance: few; d_gene: TRBD2; CDR3nt: TGCGCCAGCAGCCAAGCGTACCAACGCCAGGGACTAGTAACCACAGATACGCAGTATTTT; CDR3aa: CASSQAYQRQGLVTTDTQYF
j_gene: TRBJ2-7; v_gene: TRBV7-2; abundance: -; d_gene: -; CDR3nt: TGTGCCAGCAGCTTGACACAGGGTAGCTACGAGCAGTACTTC; CDR3aa: CASSLTQGSYEQYF
j_gene: TRBJ2-7; v_gene: TRBV7-9; abundance: few; d_gene: -; CDR3nt: TGTGCCAGCGTCATGGGCTACGAGCAGTACTTC; CDR3aa: CASVMGYEQYF
j_gene: TRBJ2-3; v_gene: TRBV6-5; abundance: -; d_gene: -; CDR3nt: TGTGCCAGCAGTTCTGGTCTTGCTCGAGGTGCAGATACGCAGTATTTT; CDR3aa: CASSSGLARGADTQYF
j_gene: TRBJ1-5; v_gene: TRBV12-3/TRBV12-4; abundance: few; d_gene: -; CDR3nt: TGTGCCAGCAGTCCACAGGGAGGTTGGCAGCCCCAGCATTTT; CDR3aa: CASSPQGGWQPQHF
j_gene: TRBJ1-1; v_gene: TRBV5-4; abundance: once; d_gene: TRBD1; CDR3nt: TGTGCCAGCAGAAGACAGGGCGCGATGAACACTGAAGCTTTCTTT; CDR3aa: CASRRQGAMNTEAFF
j_gene: TRBJ2-7; v_gene: TRBV7-6; abundance: few; d_gene: TRBD2; CDR3nt: TGTGCCAGCAGCTTAGTCCCTAGCGGGAAGAACTACGAGCAGTACTTC; CDR3aa: CASSLVPSGKNYEQYF
j_gene: TRBJ2-7; v_gene: TRBV28; abundance: few; d_gene: -; CDR3nt: TGTGCCAGCACGGATAGTACCTACGAGCAGTACTTC; CDR3aa: CASTDSTYEQYF
j_gene: TRBJ1-5; v_gene: TRBV7-2; abundance: -; d_gene: -; CDR3nt: TGTGCCAGCAGCAAAGGGGGATATAGCAATCAGCCCCAGCATTTT; CDR3aa: CASSKGGYSNQPQHF
j_gene: TRBJ2-7; v_gene: TRBV20-1; abundance: -; d_gene: -; CDR3nt: TGCAGTGCTAGACCCAGTAGGGACCCTTCCTACGAGCAGTACTTC; CDR3aa: CSARPSRDPSYEQYF
j_gene: TRBJ2-7; v_gene: TRBV20-1; abundance: few; d_gene: TRBD2; CDR3nt: TGCAGTGCTCTCCTAGCGGGAAGCTCCTACGAGCAGTACTTC; CDR3aa: CSALLAGSSYEQYF
j_gene: TRBJ1-2; v_gene: TRBV12-3/TRBV12-4; abundance: few; d_gene: -; CDR3nt: TGTGCCAGCAGTTTAGGCTCAGGGACGTATGGCTACACCTTC; CDR3aa: CASSLGSGTYGYTF
j_gene: TRBJ2-1; v_gene: TRBV7-9; abundance: many; d_gene: -; CDR3nt: TGTGCCAGCAGCGAGAGCGGCTTTGTGGATGAGCAGTTCTTC; CDR3aa: CASSESGFVDEQFF
j_gene: TRBJ2-5; v_gene: TRBV29-1; abundance: -; d_gene: -; CDR3nt: TGCAGCGTTCAGGGGGGCCACAAGGAGACCCAGTACTTC; CDR3aa: CSVQGGHKETQYF
j_gene: TRBJ1-6; v_gene: TRBV5-1; abundance: -; d_gene: -; CDR3nt: TGCGCCAGCAGCTGGTCCGGGACCTCTGATTCACCCCTCCACTTT; CDR3aa: CASSWSGTSDSPLHF
j_gene: TRBJ2-7; v_gene: TRBV9; abundance: -; d_gene: TRBD1; CDR3nt: TGTGCCAGCAGCCCCCGCGCCCAGGGGGCCTACGAGCAGTACTTC; CDR3aa: CASSPRAQGAYEQYF
j_gene: TRBJ2-7; v_gene: TRBV6-2/TRBV6-3; abundance: -; d_gene: TRBD1; CDR3nt: TGTGCCAGCAGTTACTCGACTAGGACAGGGGGCGACGAGCAGTACTTC; CDR3aa: CASSYSTRTGGDEQYF
j_gene: TRBJ2-3; v_gene: TRBV25-1; abundance: -; d_gene: TRBD2; CDR3nt: TGTGCCAGCAGTGATGGCTTTAGCGGGTACAGCACAGATACGCAGTATTTT; CDR3aa: CASSDGFSGYSTDTQYF
j_gene: TRBJ2-3; v_gene: TRBV12-3/TRBV12-4; abundance: few; d_gene: -; CDR3nt: TGTGCCAGCAGTTTTTTTCTGGTAGATACGCAGTATTTT; CDR3aa: CASSFFLVDTQYF